These 21 T cell receptor beta chains share one sample of origin, sequenced in a study of blood T cell repertoires in COVID-19. Repertoires were generated with immunoSEQ multiplex PCR, while TCRdb's copy carries only in-frame clones and drops some. This table has a few hundred thousand clones, around nine tenths appearing once. The sample taken for sequencing was PBMCs or T cells enriched from blood (not recorded which). These receptors were collected from a woman in her twenties or thirties who had been exposed to COVID-19.

The V and J genes are TRBV30 and TRBJ2-1; the D is unclear. CDR3 length: 12 amino acids. CDR1 and CDR2 from the germline V gene are GTSNPN and SVGIG (reference sequence). Trimming removed 1 base from V and 9 bases from J, with 10 bases in between. The CDR3 DNA reads TGTGCCTGGAGTGGCGGATTTGTTGAGCAGTTCTTC. It yields the protein CAWSGGFVEQFF.

The chain combines TRBV28 with TRBJ2-5; 8 bases map to TRBD2. The junction had 6 bases not matched to a gene; V was cut back by 5 bases and J by 1 base. CDR3 length equals 15 residues. Germline values: CDR1 MDHEN, CDR2 SYDVKM. CDR3 nucleotide sequence: TGTGCCAGCAGTAGACCGGGACTAGGCCAAGAGACCCAGTACTTC. Its translation is CASSRPGLGQETQYF.

The chain uses TRBV28 and TRBJ2-7; 12 bases are a match to TRBD2. V lost 3 bases to trimming and J lost 7 bases; unmatched junction nucleotides: 13. CDR3 length: 17 residues. CDR1 MDHEN and CDR2 SYDVKM come from the germline V gene. The DNA for the CDR3 is TGTGCCAGCAGTTTTGGCCTAGCGGGAGGGCCTGGGTGGGAGCAGTACTTC. Protein sequence: CASSFGLAGGPGWEQYF.

The chain couples TRBV18 to TRBJ2-7; D gene unclear. Germline loops: CDR1 KGHSH, CDR2 LQKENI. The CDR3 has 15 residues. With 1 base removed from V and 2 bases from J, the gap between germline ends came to 12 bases. The CDR3, as DNA: TGTGCCAGCTCACCACTTCCGAGGAAGGCCTACGAGCAGTACTTC. The encoded protein is CASSPLPRKAYEQYF. Full variable domain (missing parts from reference TRBV18 and TRBJ2-7): NAGVMQNPRHLVRRRGQEARLRCSPMKGHSHVYWYRQLPEEGLKFMVYLQKENIIDESGMPKERFSAEFPKEGPSILRIQQVVRGDSAAYFCASSPLPRKAYEQYFGPGTRLTVT.

J is TRBJ1-1 and V is TRBV2, with D possibly being TRBD1 (6 bases). Deletions cut 7 bases from V and 7 bases from J, with 19 bases between. Germline V lookup: CDR1 SNHLY, CDR2 FYNNEI. This CDR3 is built from 14 residues. As DNA, the CDR3 is TGTGCCAGCAAGGTTGGACAGAGAATAAGTGAAGCTTTCTTT. It codes for CASKVGQRISEAFF. The entire variable domain, with the rest obtained from reference TRBV2 and TRBJ1-1, is as follows: EPEVTQTPSHQVTQMGQEVILRCVPISNHLYFYWYRQILGQKVEFLVSFYNNEISEKSEIFDDQFSVERPDGSNFTLKIRSTKLEDSAMYFCASKVGQRISEAFFGQGTRLTVV.

The gene calls are TRBV28 and TRBJ1-4; possible D gene TRBD1, 5 bases. V was pared by 2 bases and J by 8 bases, with 18 bases between. Germline values: CDR1 MDHEN, CDR2 SYDVKM. This CDR3 spans 16 amino acids. The CDR3 region is CASSLGGWGGGEKLFF. For the CDR3, the DNA is TGTGCCAGCAGTTTAGGGGGTTGGGGCGGAGGGGAAAAACTGTTTTTT.

The chain carries TRBV7-8 and TRBJ2-3; TRBD1 might be the D (5 bases). With 0 bases removed from V and 0 bases from J, the gap between germline ends came to 10 bases. This CDR3 region has 16 residues. CDR1 SGHVS and CDR2 FQNEAQ come from the germline V gene. CDR3 residues: CASSLAWGSSTDTQYF. In nucleotides, the CDR3 is TGTGCCAGCAGCTTAGCGTGGGGCAGTAGCACAGATACGCAGTATTTT.

This chain joins TRBV10-1 and TRBJ2-3, with a weak D call TRBD2 (6 bases). This CDR3 contains 13 residues. Germline CDR1 WNHNN, CDR2 SYGVQD (reference sequence). V dropped 0 bases and J dropped 9 bases, with 10 bases sitting between them. The CDR3 DNA follows: TGCGCCAGCAGTGAGTCCGGGACTTCGACGCAGTATTTT. Translating it yields CASSESGTSTQYF.

The chain employs TRBV19 and TRBJ2-1; D possibly corresponds to TRBD2 (6 bases). The V and J ends lost 7 bases and 8 bases respectively, with 15 bases between them. CDR1 is LNHDA and CDR2 is SQIVND in the germline V gene (reference sequence). This CDR3 contains 13 residues. DNA of the CDR3: TGTGCCAGTATGGGGGACTGGGGGTATGAGCAGTTCTTC. This codes for CASMGDWGYEQFF.

The chain recombines TRBV27 with TRBJ1-6; weak D call: TRBD1 (6 bases). CDR1 is MNHEY, CDR2 SMNVEV, per germline (reference sequence). V lost 1 base to trimming and J lost 8 bases, with 12 bases between them. The CDR3 consists of 15 residues. CDR3 DNA: TGTGCCAGCAGTTTATTAAGCAGGGGTGATTCACCCCTCCACTTT. Its translation is CASSLLSRGDSPLHF.

The chain links TRBV12-5 to TRBJ1-5; 8 bases line up with TRBD1. The V gene's germline CDR1 is LGHNT and CDR2 FRNRAP. V trimming: 2 bases; J trimming: 0 bases; junction bases outside the gene matches: 6. The CDR3 consists of 17 residues. CDR3 coding DNA: TGTGCTAGTGGTTTGCAGCCGACAGGGGATAGCAATCAGCCCCAGCATTTT. It yields the protein CASGLQPTGDSNQPQHF.

This chain links TRBV6-2 or TRBV6-3 with TRBJ2-1, with 7 bases lining up with TRBD1. The V gene end was trimmed by 6 bases and the J gene end by 4 bases; junction bases not matched to a gene: 12. The CDR3 runs to 16 residues. Germline V gene data show CDR1 as MNHEY and CDR2 as SVGEGT. The CDR3 here is CASSSPGTDFYNEQFF. Written as DNA, the CDR3 is TGTGCCAGCAGCTCACCCGGGACAGATTTTTACAATGAGCAGTTCTTC.

The chain has TRBV10-1 and TRBJ2-2; TRBD2 might be the D (5 bases). Per the germline V gene, CDR1 is WNHNN and CDR2 is SYGVQD (reference sequence). The CDR3 length is 15 residues. The germline V and J ends were trimmed by 8 bases and 8 bases, with 21 bases remaining between them. CDR3 residues: CASSKADPAVGELFF. As DNA, the CDR3 is TGCGCCAGCTCCAAAGCGGACCCAGCAGTGGGGGAGCTGTTTTTT.

The rearrangement links TRBV23-1 to TRBJ1-5, with TRBD1 matching 10 bases. TRBV23-1 is filed as an ORF, its function uncertain. Trimming cost V 1 base and J 1 base; bases outside gene matches: 7. The CDR3 contains 18 residues. The DNA for the CDR3 is TGCGCCAGCAGTCAATTGGACAGGGGGGATAAGAGCAATCAGCCCCAGCATTTT. This codes for CASSQLDRGDKSNQPQHF.

This rearrangement joins TRBV9 to TRBJ2-2; 7 bases are a match to TRBD1. This CDR3 comprises 15 residues. Trimming took 2 bases from V and 5 from J; bases not matched to a gene: 6. The germline V gene encodes CDR1 SGDLS and CDR2 YYNGEE. The CDR3 nucleotides are TGTGCCAGCAGCGTGACCGACAGGGTAACCGGGGAGCTGTTTTTT. It translates to CASSVTDRVTGELFF.

The chain carries TRBV6-5 and TRBJ2-7; 7 nucleotides align to TRBD2. CDR1 and CDR2 (germline): MNHEY, SVGAGI. The V and J ends lost 5 bases and 2 bases, in that order; junction bases with no gene match: 6. The CDR3 spans 14 residues. CDR3 sequence: CASSLAADTYEQYF. The CDR3, as DNA: TGTGCCAGCAGTCTAGCGGCGGATACCTACGAGCAGTACTTC.

J is TRBJ2-1 and V is TRBV29-1; 8 positions match TRBD2. The CDR3 is 13 residues long. The V gene end was trimmed by 2 bases and the J gene end by 7 bases; junction bases not matched to a gene: 4. Germline V gene data show CDR1 as SQVTM and CDR2 as ANQGSEA. The CDR3: CSVEKRGLNEQFF. The CDR3, as DNA: TGCAGCGTTGAAAAGCGGGGGCTTAATGAGCAGTTCTTC.

This chain links TRBV28 with TRBJ2-7, with D tentatively TRBD1 (5 bases). CDR1 is MDHEN and CDR2 is SYDVKM in the germline V gene. V dropped 2 bases and J dropped 7 bases, with 9 bases sitting between them. This CDR3 has 12 amino acids. CDR3 sequence: CASSLTGREQYF. In DNA, the CDR3 is TGTGCCAGCAGTTTAACAGGACGTGAGCAGTACTTC.

As DNA, the CDR3 is TGTGCCAGCAGATCTCAGGAGAACACTGAAGCTTTCTTT. Translated: CASRSQENTEAFF. The rearrangement uses TRBV7-9 and TRBJ1-1, with D hard to call. The germline V gene has CDR1 SEHNR and CDR2 FQNEAQ (reference sequence). V was clipped by 6 bases and J by 1 base, with 9 bases between them. There are 13 residues in the CDR3.

This chain joins TRBV27 and TRBJ2-7, with 7 bases fitting TRBD2. In germline, CDR1 is MNHEY, CDR2 SMNVEV (reference sequence). Unmatched junction bases numbered 12, after V lost 6 bases and J lost 4 bases. The CDR3 totals 15 residues. The CDR3 loop reads CASSPGGGWGYEQYF. CDR3 in DNA: TGTGCCAGCAGCCCGGGAGGAGGCTGGGGTTACGAGCAGTACTTC.

CDR3 sequence: CASSLAGTGRGANTEAFF. The CDR3 DNA reads TGTGCCAGCAGCTTAGCCGGGACAGGTAGGGGGGCAAACACTGAAGCTTTCTTT. The chain uses TRBV11-1 and TRBJ1-1; 8 nucleotides align to TRBD1. With 0 bases clipped from V and 2 bases from J, the junction kept 11 bases outside the gene matches. Germline CDR1 is SGHAT and CDR2 is FQDESV (reference sequence). This CDR3 spans 18 amino acids.